The 8 T cell receptor beta chains listed next were all sequenced from one sample in a study of shared clonotypes between healthy human individuals. Sequencing was performed with immunoSEQ multiplex PCR; in TCRdb, only in-frame clones are kept and a portion is missing. The sample has millions of clones, 90% to 95% seen once; the top ten hold around 0.13%. The sample taken for sequencing was naive CD4+ T cells sorted from blood. As to subset: CD45RA+ positively selected. All receptors derive from a man between 18 and 35 years old in good health.

The chain is built from TRBV2 and TRBJ2-5; D assignment may be TRBD1 or TRBD2 (5 bases each). Per germline, CDR1 SNHLY and CDR2 FYNNEI. The CDR3 totals 14 residues. V lost 4 bases to trimming and J lost 4 bases, with 13 bases between them. CDR3 coding DNA: TGTGCCAGCAGTGGACCCCCGGGGCGAGAGACCCAGTACTTC. This sequence encodes CASSGPPGRETQYF.

This clone was seen once. This CDR3 is also generated by other DNA sequences in the sample. The chain couples TRBV5-1 to TRBJ2-1; TRBD2 is a possible D gene (5 bases). The CDR3 extends over 15 amino acids. The germline V and J ends were trimmed by 0 bases and 1 base, with 8 bases remaining between them. The germline V gene encodes CDR1 SGHRS and CDR2 YFSETQ. For the CDR3, the DNA is TGCGCCAGCAGCTTGGTGTCGGGGTCCTACAATGAGCAGTTCTTC. Its translation: CASSLVSGSYNEQFF.

This clone is a singleton in its sample. The chain combines TRBV28 with TRBJ1-1; D is unclear. This CDR3 spans 13 amino acids. CDR1 and CDR2 from the germline V gene are MDHEN and SYDVKM. V lost 8 bases and J lost 6, with 16 bases in between. The CDR3 here is CASRRRRDPEAFF. Written as DNA, the CDR3 is TGTGCCAGCCGGAGACGGCGTGACCCTGAAGCTTTCTTT.

The chain links TRBV5-1 to TRBJ1-1, with no clear D. The CDR3 length is 14 residues. With 3 bases removed from V and 1 base from J, the gap between germline ends came to 10 bases. Germline CDR1 SGHRS, CDR2 YFSETQ. Here the CDR3 reads CASSSGDTNTEAFF. The CDR3 DNA reads TGCGCCAGCAGCTCGGGAGATACGAACACTGAAGCTTTCTTT.

This rearrangement joins TRBV9 to TRBJ2-3; perhaps TRBD1 as D (6 bases). This CDR3 spans 14 amino acids. Trimming left V 4 bases short and J 14 bases short, with 23 bases between. CDR1 is SGDLS, CDR2 YYNGEE, per germline. The chain's CDR3 is CASSPWGQTGPWYF. The CDR3 bases are TGTGCCAGCAGCCCTTGGGGGCAGACTGGACCATGGTATTTT. The full variable domain, in which reference TRBV9 and TRBJ2-3 provide the parts outside the CDR3, is DSGVTQTPKHLITATGQRVTLRCSPRSGDLSVYWYQQSLDQGLQFLIQYYNGEERAKGNILERFSAQQFPDLHSELNLSSLELGDSALYFCASSPWGQTGPWYFGPGTRLTVL.

The chain has TRBV7-2 and TRBJ2-7, with 14 bases aligning to TRBD2. Trimming removed 3 bases from V and 7 bases from J; junction bases left unmatched: 8. The CDR3 has 16 residues. CDR1 is SGHTA, CDR2 FQGNSA, per germline. In DNA, the CDR3 is TGTGCCAGCAGCTTCCCGGGACTAGCGGGAGTATGGGAGCAGTACTTC. Residues: CASSFPGLAGVWEQYF.

This sequence joins TRBV10-2 and TRBJ1-6, with TRBD1 matching over 10 bases. V gave up 8 bases and J gave up 8 bases; unmatched junction bases: 9. Germline assignment: CDR1 WSHSY and CDR2 SAAADI. CDR3 length equals 15 residues. The DNA for the CDR3 is TGCGCCAGCTGGGGACCGGGACAGGGGTATTCACCCCTCCACTTT. It specifies CASWGPGQGYSPLHF.

This rearrangement joins TRBV28 to TRBJ1-5; 8 bases align to TRBD1. The CDR3 totals 12 residues. J was trimmed by 4 bases and V by 8 bases; bases with no gene match: 1. Germline CDR1 is MDHEN and CDR2 is SYDVKM. CDR3 sequence reads: CASRQGNQPQHF. DNA for the CDR3: TGTGCCAGCCGACAGGGGAATCAGCCCCAGCATTTT.